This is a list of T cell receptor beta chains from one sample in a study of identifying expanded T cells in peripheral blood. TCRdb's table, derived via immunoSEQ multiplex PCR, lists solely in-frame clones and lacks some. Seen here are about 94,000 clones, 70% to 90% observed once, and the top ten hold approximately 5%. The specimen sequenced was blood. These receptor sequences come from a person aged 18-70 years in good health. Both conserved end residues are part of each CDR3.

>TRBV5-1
CASSSQGVGNTEAFF
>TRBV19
CASSIVSRPYEQYF
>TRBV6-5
CASRGGGYTGELFF
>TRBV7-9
CASSSSVSGELFF
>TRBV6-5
CASRGPGQGIYGYTF
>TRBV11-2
CASSLDSRAGELFF
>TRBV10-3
CAIRGGLGQADYGYTF
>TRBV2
CAKTPAGDTEAFF
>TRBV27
CASSGDRAATEAFF
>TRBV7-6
CASSPVNTEAFF
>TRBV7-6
CASSGGLEGEQYF
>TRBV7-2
CASSLEPGGSDGELFF
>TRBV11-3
CASSFTTGFFGPNTGELFF
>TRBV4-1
CASSVTSGEVYEQYF
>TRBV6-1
CASSERGVSEAFF
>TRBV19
CASSIGGGQRGREQYF
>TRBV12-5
CASGEQGVGVGEAFF
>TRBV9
CASSASDFNEQFF
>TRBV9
CASSPGTSGNTGELFF
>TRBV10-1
CASSEAGTLNAFF
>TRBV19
CASRLQTNTEAFF
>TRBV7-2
CASSLSFRNYGYTF
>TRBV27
CASSSRGREYGYTF
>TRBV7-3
CASSRGQAGNTIYF
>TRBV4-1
CASSQTLAGGPDNEQFF
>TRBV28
CASSLRVGRAPNYGYTF
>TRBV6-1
CASSERDRLNQPQHF
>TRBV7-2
CASSLGPNTQYF
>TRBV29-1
CSVMEGEAFF
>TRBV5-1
CASSSGTAAGEQYF
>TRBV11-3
CASSLRSLADNEQFF
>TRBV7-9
CASSLESRGGGYTF